This TCR beta chain stems from a study of blood T cell repertoires in COVID-19. On the study more broadly: T cells, B-cell-depleted T cells, or PBMCs provided the cDNA or gDNA that served as material.

V shed 4 bases and J 5 bases; nucleotides not matched to a gene: 7. There are 16 residues in the CDR3. CDR1 is LNHDA, CDR2 SQIVND, per germline (reference sequence). Per the authors' pipeline: Amplification of reference gene primers provided the estimated nucleated cell counts. Generated by immunoSEQ multiplex PCR, the TCRdb table keeps only in-frame clones and is missing some. Clone size and V and J calls were adopted from that table, with D and trimming inferred from the DNA. The sample lists some 300,000 clones, roughly 88% occurring once. Source material: peripheral blood. The sequence was collected from a woman aged 30 to 39 who had recovered from COVID-19. The chain carries TRBV19 and TRBJ1-5; TRBD1 matches 11 bases. This chain's CDR3 is CASSSGQGALYQPQHF. The DNA of the CDR3 is TGTGCCAGTAGTAGCGGACAGGGGGCCTTATATCAGCCCCAGCATTTT.